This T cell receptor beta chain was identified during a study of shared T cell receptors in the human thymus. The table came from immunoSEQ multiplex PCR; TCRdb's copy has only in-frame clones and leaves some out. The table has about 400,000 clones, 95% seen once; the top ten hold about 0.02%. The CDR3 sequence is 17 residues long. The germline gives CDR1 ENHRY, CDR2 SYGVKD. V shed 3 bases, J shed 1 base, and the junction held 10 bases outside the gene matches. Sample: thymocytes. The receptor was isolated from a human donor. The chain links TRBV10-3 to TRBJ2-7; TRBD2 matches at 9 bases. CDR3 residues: CAISDQGGTSGSYEQYF. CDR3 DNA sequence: TGTGCCATCAGTGATCAAGGTGGAACTAGCGGGTCCTACGAGCAGTACTTC.